This entry features one TCR beta chain sequence. The length of the CDR3 is 15 residues. Germline lookup yields CDR1 SEHNR and CDR2 FQNEAQ (reference sequence). It was with a sample-barcoded 5' primer and a J-beta primer mix that a second PCR of about 6 to 11 cycles was run. Each of the cDNA molecules was tagged by a template-switch adaptor with 12 random nucleotides. TCRdb analysed the 5' RACE reads with MiXCR anew, one entry per CDR3 protein. Altogether some 850,000 distinct CDR3 sequences are present, about a quarter being singletons, with the ten largest covering around 2.9%. The entry originates in a study of blood T cells in healthy people across ages. These records were also assigned to another study, of T cells of mothers and their children.

Sequencing was carried out using blood. J is TRBJ2-5 and V is TRBV7-9; 9 bases align to TRBD1. TRBJ2-7 explains the end of the DNA better; the J call may be wrong. This TCR came from a boy between 10 and 17 years old in good health. The CDR3 region is CASSSDRGIPHEQYF. CDR3 DNA: TGTGCCAGCAGCTCGGACAGGGGAATTCCCCACGAGCAGTACTTC.